One and the same sample provided the 27 T cell receptor beta chains below, sequenced in a study of Ad26.COV2.S vaccination and SARS-CoV-2 variants. Sample treatment: approximately 18 received Ad26.COV2.S at low or high dose, single or two shots; 5 received placebo; per-sample allocation not given. Day 63 following the first vaccine or placebo injection was when the samples were taken. Assay used: immunoSEQ multiplex PCR; TCRdb lists only in-frame clones, some missing. The table has hundreds of thousands of clones, 65% to 90% seen once; the top ten hold approximately 12%. Sequenced material: peripheral blood, taken in a trial of Ad26.COV2.S vaccine versus placebo. These receptors originate from a person between 18 and 59 years old who received the Ad26.COV2.S COVID-19 vaccine or a placebo.

J is TRBJ1-2 and V is TRBV5-6; weak D call: TRBD1 (6 bases). The CDR3 is 14 residues long. The V end was cut by 2 bases, the J end by 0 bases, with 8 bases between. Germline loops: CDR1 SGHDT, CDR2 YYEEEE. The CDR3 DNA is TGTGCCAGCAGCTTAGACAGGACTAACTATGGCTACACCTTC. Translated, it gives CASSLDRTNYGYTF.

The CDR3 coding sequence is TGTGCCAGCAGTCCGGGGGCGCAAGGAAATCAGCCCCAGCATTTT. This codes for CASSPGAQGNQPQHF. This sequence joins TRBV27 and TRBJ1-5, with a weak D call TRBD1 (6 bases). CDR1 and CDR2 (germline): MNHEY, SMNVEV (reference sequence). The V and J ends lost 5 bases and 4 bases respectively, with 15 bases between them. The CDR3 is made up of 15 amino acids.

The chain recombines TRBV27 with TRBJ2-1, with 10 bases matching TRBD2. Germline loops: CDR1 MNHEY, CDR2 SMNVEV (reference sequence). CDR3 size: 15 residues. Losses at the gene ends were 6 bases for V and 5 bases for J; bases not matched to a gene: 7. The CDR3 DNA reads TGTGCCAGCAGACCCCTAGCGGGAGAAAACAATGAGCAGTTCTTC. It codes for CASRPLAGENNEQFF.

The genes are TRBV5-6 and TRBJ2-3, with TRBD1 identical over 9 bases. The J segment lost 8 bases and the V segment lost 4 bases, leaving 8 bases of the junction unmatched. CDR3 length: 14 residues. Germline assignment: CDR1 SGHDT and CDR2 YYEEEE. CDR3 DNA sequence: TGTGCCAGCAGCACCGGGACAGGGTTTGCTACGCAGTATTTT. Residues: CASSTGTGFATQYF.

This chain's CDR3 is CASSQGVVNEQFF. Written as DNA, the CDR3 is TGTGCCAGCAGCCAGGGGGTTGTCAATGAGCAGTTCTTC. The chain carries TRBV3-1 (or the pseudogene TRBV3-2) and TRBJ2-1, with D perhaps given as TRBD1 or TRBD2 (5 bases each). This CDR3 is 13 amino acids long. The V gene's germline CDR1 is LGHDT and CDR2 YNNKEL (reference sequence). V was clipped by 3 bases and J by 6 bases, with 9 bases between them.

The rearrangement uses TRBV5-1 and TRBJ1-2; D unresolved. Trimming stripped 1 base from V and 1 base from J, with 5 bases between. The CDR3 is made up of 13 amino acids. Germline V gene lookup returns CDR1 SGHRS and CDR2 YFSETQ. In DNA form, the CDR3 reads TGCGCCAGCAGCTTGACAGATAACTATGGCTACACCTTC. Encoded protein: CASSLTDNYGYTF.

The V call is TRBV24-1, the J call TRBJ2-5, with 10 bases lining up with TRBD1. Germline CDR1 KGHDR, CDR2 SFDVKD. CDR3 length: 17 residues. The J segment lost 5 bases and the V segment lost 3 bases, leaving 11 bases of the junction unmatched. The CDR3 protein is CATSDTGQGVFRETQYF. CDR3 DNA sequence: TGTGCCACCAGTGATACCGGACAGGGGGTCTTCAGGGAGACCCAGTACTTC.

This clone was recorded a few times. At one of its ends the junction is not consistent with the germline gene, which may arise from a read error. The chain carries TRBV7-7 and TRBJ2-1, with 12 bases identical to TRBD2. Germline V gives CDR1 SSHAT, CDR2 FNYEAQ (reference sequence). This CDR3 has 17 amino acids. CDR3 loop: CASSPSGGAGSYNEQFF. The CDR3 DNA follows: TGTGCTAGCAGCCCTAGCGGGGGGGCAGGGTCCTACAATGAGCAGTTCTTC.

V is TRBV5-1 and J is TRBJ2-7; 8 nucleotides agree with TRBD1. Unmatched junction bases numbered 14, after V lost 4 bases and J lost 2 bases. The CDR3 is 17 residues long. Germline assignment: CDR1 SGHRS and CDR2 YFSETQ. The CDR3 DNA follows: TGCGCCAGCAGCGAGAGAGGGACAGGCCTTTTTCCCTACGAGCAGTACTTC. It codes for CASSERGTGLFPYEQYF.

The count of this clone is one. This chain's CDR3 is CASSVYRDQPQHF. CDR3 DNA sequence: TGTGCCAGCAGTGTATACAGAGATCAGCCCCAGCATTTT. The chain recombines TRBV6-2 or TRBV6-3 with TRBJ1-5; D is unresolved. Germline lookup yields CDR1 MNHEY and CDR2 SVGEGT. Trimming took 5 bases from V and 5 from J, leaving 10 bases between them. CDR3 length equals 13 residues.

The CDR3 sequence: CASSIAGQLNQPQHF. Here the CDR3 DNA reads TGTGCCAGTAGTATAGCCGGACAGCTCAATCAGCCCCAGCATTTT. This chain connects TRBV19 to TRBJ1-5, with a possible D match to TRBD1 (6 bases). The CDR3 has 15 residues. Germline CDR1 and CDR2: LNHDA and SQIVND (reference sequence). The V and J ends lost 1 base and 3 bases respectively, with 10 bases between them. Combining the CDR3 with reference TRBV19 and TRBJ1-5 gives the whole variable domain DGGITQSPKYLFRKEGQNVTLSCEQNLNHDAMYWYRQDPGQGLRLIYYSQIVNDFQKGDIAEGYSVSREKKESFPLTVTSAQKNPTAFYLCASSIAGQLNQPQHFGDGTRLSIL.

The V and J genes are TRBV23-1 and TRBJ2-5; D ambiguous. TRBV23-1 is an open reading frame, and its role is uncertain. The CDR3 has 13 amino acids. V was clipped by 3 bases and J by 8 bases, with 13 bases between them. The CDR3 DNA reads TGCGCCAGCAGTCACCCGGCCGCCGGTACCCAGTACTTC. It is translated as CASSHPAAGTQYF.

This clone was recorded a few times. The chain recombines TRBV4-3 with TRBJ1-1; tentatively, D is TRBD1 (5 bases). V shed 4 bases and J shed 4 bases, with 10 bases lying between them. The CDR3 consists of 13 residues. Germline V CDR1 and CDR2: LGHNA, YSLEER. The CDR3 nucleotides read TGCGCCAGCAGCCCAGGGCTCGGCACTGAAGCTTTCTTT. It encodes CASSPGLGTEAFF.

The chain couples TRBV27 to TRBJ1-2, with 7 nucleotides matching TRBD1. The CDR3 consists of 15 residues. The V segment lost 4 bases and the J segment 8 bases; nucleotides outside the gene matches: 13. CDR1 is MNHEY and CDR2 is SMNVEV in the germline V gene (reference sequence). CDR3 bases: TGTGCCAGCAGTTCCGGCGGGCAGGGGGTGGGAGGCTACACCTTC. Protein sequence: CASSSGGQGVGGYTF.

Only one count was recorded for this clone. This CDR3 is CASRTGTESPLHF. In DNA, the CDR3 is TGTGCCAGCAGAACCGGGACAGAGTCACCCCTCCACTTT. V gene TRBV7-2 combines with J gene TRBJ1-6, with 7 bases matching TRBD1. The CDR3 is 13 residues long. V lost 6 bases, J lost 10 bases, and 6 bases stayed unmatched. Germline lookup yields CDR1 SGHTA and CDR2 FQGNSA.

The chain couples TRBV28 to TRBJ1-6; the D gene is possibly TRBD1 (5 bases). Germline V gene sequence: CDR1 MDHEN, CDR2 SYDVKM. This CDR3 spans 12 amino acids. Between the trimmed V and J ends, which lost 3 bases and 13 bases, there was a span of 10 bases. In DNA, the CDR3 is TGTGCCAGCAGTTTCACCGGGGGGCCCCTCCACTTT. This encodes CASSFTGGPLHF. Variable domain in full (rest from reference TRBV28 and TRBJ1-6): DVKVTQSSRYLVKRTGEKVFLECVQDMDHENMFWYRQDPGLGLRLIYFSYDVKMKEKGDIPEGYSVSREKKERFSLILESASTNQTSMYLCASSFTGGPLHFGNGTRLTVT.

V and J are TRBV21-1 and TRBJ2-1; TRBD1 is the table's D call, not checked against the DNA. TRBV21-1 is a pseudogene. The length of the CDR3 is 15 residues. The CDR3 loop is CASSSGTESYNEQFF. The CDR3 bases are TGTGCCAGCAGCTCTGGGACAGAATCCTACAATGAGCAGTTCTTC.

V is TRBV5-1 and J is TRBJ2-3; TRBD2 matches at 15 bases. The CDR3 contains 18 residues. V shed 4 bases, J shed 4 bases, and the junction held 10 bases outside the gene matches. Germline V lookup: CDR1 SGHRS, CDR2 YFSETQ. As DNA, the CDR3 is TGCGCCAGCAGCCCCGGACTAGCGGGAGGGCGTGGCGCAGATACGCAGTATTTT. Its protein product is CASSPGLAGGRGADTQYF. Supplemented by reference TRBV5-1 and TRBJ2-3, the full variable domain reads KAGVTQTPRYLIKTRGQQVTLSCSPISGHRSVSWYQQTPGQGLQFLFEYFSETQRNKGNFPGRFSGRQFSNSRSEMNVSTLELGDSALYLCASSPGLAGGRGADTQYFGPGTRLTVL.

The gene calls are TRBV28 and TRBJ1-2, with 7 bases that match TRBD1. Germline assignment: CDR1 MDHEN and CDR2 SYDVKM. The CDR3 is made up of 15 amino acids. With 6 bases clipped from V and 4 bases from J, the junction kept 11 bases outside the gene matches. CDR3 sequence reads: CASSLTRGHGYGYTF. In nucleotides, the CDR3 is TGTGCCAGCAGCTTGACAAGGGGGCATGGCTATGGCTACACCTTC.

The rearrangement uses TRBV7-2 and TRBJ2-2; perhaps D is TRBD1 or TRBD2 (8 bases each). This CDR3 is built from 16 residues. V was cut by 8 bases and J by 6 bases, with 22 bases left in between. The germline gives CDR1 SGHTA, CDR2 FQGNSA. CDR3 protein: CASGRGREEAAGELFF. The DNA of the CDR3 is TGTGCCAGCGGCAGGGGGCGGGAGGAGGCTGCCGGGGAGCTGTTTTTT.

V gene TRBV11-3 combines with J gene TRBJ2-3; 9 bases match TRBD1. With V trimmed by 5 bases and J by 0 bases, 3 bases remained unmatched. The CDR3 is made up of 15 amino acids. Germline CDR1 and CDR2: SGHNT and YENEEA. CDR3 in amino acids: CASSIQGASTDTQYF. For the CDR3, the DNA is TGTGCCAGCAGCATACAGGGGGCTAGCACAGATACGCAGTATTTT.

V and J are TRBV7-2 and TRBJ1-5; tentative D call: TRBD1 (6 bases). V lost 5 bases, J lost 3 bases, and 11 bases lay in between. The CDR3 has 14 residues. Germline loops: CDR1 SGHTA, CDR2 FQGNSA. The DNA of the CDR3 is TGTGCCAGCAGCCCTAACAGGGCCAATCAGCCCCAGCATTTT. Encoded protein: CASSPNRANQPQHF.

DNA of the CDR3: TGTGCCAGCAGTTACTGGACAGGCCAAGAGACCCAGTACTTC. This codes for CASSYWTGQETQYF. The gene calls are TRBV6-2 or TRBV6-3 and TRBJ2-5, with TRBD1 identical over 7 bases. This CDR3 region has 14 residues. The V gene end was trimmed by 1 base and the J gene end by 1 base; junction bases not matched to a gene: 0. Germline CDR1 and CDR2: MNHEY and SVGEGT.

This clone is a singleton in its sample. This chain connects TRBV7-2 to TRBJ2-7; 8 bases fit TRBD2. Trimming at V came to 5 bases and at J to 4 bases, leaving 10 bases not matched to a gene. CDR3 size: 15 residues. Germline CDR1 SGHTA, CDR2 FQGNSA. The CDR3 is CASSAREAGVYEQYF. DNA for the CDR3: TGTGCCAGCAGCGCCCGCGAAGCGGGAGTATACGAGCAGTACTTC.

This chain connects TRBV7-2 to TRBJ2-7, with TRBD2 matching 13 bases. The V gene's germline CDR1 is SGHTA and CDR2 FQGNSA. The J segment lost 3 bases and the V segment lost 5 bases, leaving 4 bases of the junction unmatched. The CDR3 sequence is 15 residues long. CDR3 DNA: TGTGCCAGCAGCACCGGGACTAGCGGGGTCTACGAGCAGTACTTC. Its protein is CASSTGTSGVYEQYF.

This chain uses TRBV19 with TRBJ2-7; D may match TRBD1 or TRBD2 (6 bases each). The V end was cut by 3 bases, the J end by 2 bases, with 11 bases between. Germline V CDR1 and CDR2: LNHDA, SQIVND (reference sequence). The CDR3 is 14 amino acids. The CDR3 reads CASSIRGPTYEQYF. For the CDR3, the DNA is TGTGCCAGTAGTATTCGGGGGCCGACCTACGAGCAGTACTTC.

About this clone itself: Its ends do not fully match the called genes, so a read error is possible. The rearrangement joins TRBV4-1 to TRBJ2-3; tentatively, D is TRBD1 (6 bases). Germline CDR1 MGHRA, CDR2 YSYEKL. This CDR3 comprises 16 residues. CDR3 sequence (DNA): TGCGCCAGCAGCAAAGACGTGGACAGCAGCACAGATACGCAGTATTTT. Protein product: CASSKDVDSSTDTQYF.